Here is one T cell receptor beta chain with its context. The antigen is not known. The CDR3 sequence is 15 residues long. V shed 2 bases and J 6 bases; nucleotides not matched to a gene: 7. Germline V gene lookup returns CDR1 GTSNPN and CDR2 SVGIG (reference sequence). This entry belongs to a study of yellow fever vaccine responses in identical twins. Study-level points and caveats: In identical twins, vaccine T cell responses appeared partly shared and partly individual.

One entry per CDR3 protein, called by TCRdb with MiXCR from the RT-PCR reads. The sample comprises about 3,000 distinct CDR3 sequences, around 88% of which are singletons, and about 1.5% rests with the top ten. The receptor's source is a woman between 18 and 30 years old who received the yellow fever vaccine. This specimen consisted of T cells from blood (PBMCs), unsorted or a sorted subset (not recorded which), obtained before or after yellow fever vaccination (not recorded which). The genes are TRBV30 and TRBJ2-2; TRBD2 agrees at 9 bases. The CDR3 sequence is CAWSSGTSLAGELFF. The DNA of the CDR3 is TGTGCCTGGAGTTCCGGGACTAGCTTGGCCGGGGAGCTGTTTTTT. Drawing the rest from reference TRBV30 and TRBJ2-2, the complete variable domain is SQTIHQWPATLVQPVGSPLSLECTVEGTSNPNLYWYRQAAGRGLQLLFYSVGIGQISSEVPQNLSASRPQDRQFILSSKKLLLSDSGFYLCAWSSGTSLAGELFFGEGSRLTVL.